Shown below are 5 T cell receptor beta chains from a single sample sequenced in a study of blood T cell repertoires in COVID-19. Sequenced by immunoSEQ multiplex PCR; TCRdb stores in-frame clones only, minus some. This sample yields about 140,000 clones, of which roughly 80% are seen a single time; roughly 9% belongs to the top ten. Sequenced sample: peripheral blood. These receptors originate from a woman between 50 and 59 years old with active or convalescent COVID-19.

This chain joins TRBV5-1 and TRBJ1-2; the match to TRBD1 covers 8 bases. The CDR3 has 15 amino acids. The germline V gene has CDR1 SGHRS and CDR2 YFSETQ. The V and J ends lost 0 bases and 7 bases, in that order; junction bases with no gene match: 8. The CDR3 is CASSLGDRGISGYTF. As DNA, the CDR3 is TGCGCCAGCAGCTTGGGAGACAGGGGTATAAGTGGCTACACCTTC.

The V gene is TRBV11-2, the J gene TRBJ1-6; a possible D gene is TRBD1 (5 bases). The CDR3 extends over 18 amino acids. V lost 0 bases and J 2 bases, leaving 14 bases between the germline ends. CDR1 and CDR2 from the germline V gene are SGHAT and FQNNGV. The CDR3 nucleotides read TGTGCCAGCAGCTTAGACGAAGTCGCCAGGGCCTATAATTCACCCCTCCACTTT. Translated: CASSLDEVARAYNSPLHF.

The rearrangement uses TRBV6-5 and TRBJ2-1; 9 bases map to TRBD2. This CDR3 is built from 13 residues. Trimming at V came to 8 bases and at J to 9 bases, leaving 8 bases not matched to a gene. Germline CDR1 and CDR2: MNHEY and SVGAGI. In DNA form, the CDR3 reads TGTGCCAGCGGTAGCGGGAGTACGGGTGAGCAGTTCTTC. As protein: CASGSGSTGEQFF.

This sequence joins TRBV6-5 and TRBJ2-7, with D perhaps matching TRBD2 (5 bases). Germline-derived CDR1 and CDR2 are MNHEY and SVGAGI. The V end was cut by 7 bases, the J end by 0 bases, with 13 bases between. The length of the CDR3 is 14 residues. CDR3 residues: CASNHAGDSYEQYF. In DNA form, the CDR3 reads TGTGCCAGCAATCACGCCGGGGACTCCTACGAGCAGTACTTC.

This clone was observed once. This chain uses TRBV5-5 with TRBJ2-6; D possibly corresponds to TRBD2 (5 bases). CDR1 is SGHKS, CDR2 YYEKEE, per germline (reference sequence). Trimming left V 3 bases short and J 15 bases short, with 19 bases between. CDR3 length: 14 amino acids. The CDR3 protein is CASSSAGSRRDLTF. CDR3 coding DNA: TGTGCCAGCAGCTCTGCGGGCTCACGTAGGGACCTGACTTTC.